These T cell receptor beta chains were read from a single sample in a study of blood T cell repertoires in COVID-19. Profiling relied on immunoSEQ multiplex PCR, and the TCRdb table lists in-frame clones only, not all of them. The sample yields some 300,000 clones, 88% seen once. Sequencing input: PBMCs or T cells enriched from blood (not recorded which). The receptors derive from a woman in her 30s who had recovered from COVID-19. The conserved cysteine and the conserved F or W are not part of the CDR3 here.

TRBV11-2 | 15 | ASSFLRTSGTGGELF
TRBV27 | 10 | ASSHPKETQY
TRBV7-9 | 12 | ASSSVAGGNEQF
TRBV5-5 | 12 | ASSSSGLTYEQY
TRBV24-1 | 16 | ATSDLKQGTELNTEAF
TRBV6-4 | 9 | ASSESNTQY
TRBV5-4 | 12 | ASSLGGLVVGYT
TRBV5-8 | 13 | ASSLFGGSTDTQY
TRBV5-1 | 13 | ASSLVAGATDTQY
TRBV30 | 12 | AWSVQGENTEAF
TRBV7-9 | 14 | ASSPSGGSSPLSDT
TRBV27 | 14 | ASSRGQGAPRDTQY
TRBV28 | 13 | ASSPRAGRDTEAF
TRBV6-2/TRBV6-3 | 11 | ASSYVGSYGYT
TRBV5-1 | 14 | ASSPRAGGSTGELF
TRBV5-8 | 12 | ASSLGRGTLGYT
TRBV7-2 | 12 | ATTSGSSSYEQY
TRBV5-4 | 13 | ASSFASYKNNEQF
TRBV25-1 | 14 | ASSARERGSNEKLF
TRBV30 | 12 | AWTRTSGSYEQY
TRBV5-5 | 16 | ASSLDSSRAYSNQPQH
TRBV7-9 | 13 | ASSPVLWTVYGYT
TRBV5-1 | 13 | ASSFLAGGRNEQF
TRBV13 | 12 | ASSLRTRVETQY
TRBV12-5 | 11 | ASGLAGYNEQF
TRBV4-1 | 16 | ASSQEGSLTDLSYEQY
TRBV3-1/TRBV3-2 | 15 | ASSQEAAEGRQETQY
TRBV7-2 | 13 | ASSLGTGSHYGYT
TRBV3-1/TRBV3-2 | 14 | ASSQFPTAVNQPQH
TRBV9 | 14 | ASSAPRLAGAYEQY
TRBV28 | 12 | ASMIAGESRMQY
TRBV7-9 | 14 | ASSPFPRTSYNEQF
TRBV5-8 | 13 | ASSSDTPGANVLT